This is a list of T cell receptor beta chains from one sample in a study of T cell changes during pregnancy in multiple sclerosis. Only in-frame clones appear in the TCRdb table, and some are missing; sequencing was by immunoSEQ multiplex PCR. The table records roughly 110,000 clones, about 90% of them present only once. The material sequenced was peripheral blood, taken before pregnancy. The origin of the receptors is a female donor with multiple sclerosis, enrolled in a pregnancy study. Both conserved end residues are part of each CDR3. D genes are given only for firm matches. Expanded clones are given a class, and other clones once, few, many or no size at all.

V,size,J,D,DNA,CDR3
TRBV4-3,NA,TRBJ2-3,TRBD2,TGCGCCAGCAGCCAGGCCCCGGGACTAGAGAGCTCAGATACGCAGTATTTT,CASSQAPGLESSDTQYF
TRBV19,NA,TRBJ2-5,TRBD1,TGTGCCAGCGGTAACAGGGGAAGGGAGACCCAGTACTTC,CASGNRGRETQYF
TRBV9,NA,TRBJ1-6,TRBD1,TGTGCCAGCAGCGCGCGACAGGGGGCGGTTAATTCACCCCTCCACTTT,CASSARQGAVNSPLHF
TRBV28,NA,TRBJ2-3,NA,TGTGCCAGCAGTTTCTCGGGTAGTCTCTTCGTAGATACGCAGTATTTT,CASSFSGSLFVDTQYF
TRBV6-1,NA,TRBJ1-5,NA,TGTGCCAGCAGTGAATTGGGCAGTAGCAATCAGCCCCAGCATTTT,CASSELGSSNQPQHF
TRBV14,NA,TRBJ2-1,TRBD1,TGTGCCAGCAGCCCGGGACAGGGGACAAAAAATGAGCAGTTCTTC,CASSPGQGTKNEQFF
TRBV7-7,NA,TRBJ2-2,NA,TGTGCTAGCAGCTTATTTGCCAGCGGGGAGCTGTTTTTT,CASSLFASGELFF
TRBV19,once,TRBJ1-2,NA,TGTGCCAGTAGTATGGTGACACCTAACTATGGCTACACCTTC,CASSMVTPNYGYTF
TRBV7-9,NA,TRBJ1-4,TRBD1,TGTGCCAGCAGCTTCGACAGGGGTGGAGAAAAACTGTTTTTT,CASSFDRGGEKLFF
TRBV5-6,NA,TRBJ2-1,TRBD2,TGTGCCAGCAGCTCTCTAAAGCGGGGGGGTTCCAATGAGCAGTTCTTC,CASSSLKRGGSNEQFF
TRBV6-4,NA,TRBJ2-3,TRBD2,TGTGCCAGCAGTGACTCTAGCGGGGGGGCAGATACGCAGTATTTT,CASSDSSGGADTQYF
TRBV6-5,NA,TRBJ1-3,NA,TGTGCCAGCAGTTACTCAACAGCCGGAAACACCATATATTTT,CASSYSTAGNTIYF
TRBV5-1,NA,TRBJ2-7,TRBD1,TGCGCCAGCAGCTTGGGACAGGGGGCGCGAGAGCAGTACTTC,CASSLGQGAREQYF
TRBV13,NA,TRBJ1-2,NA,TGTGCCAGCAGCTTAGATTCAGGGGCGAACTATGGCTACACCTTC,CASSLDSGANYGYTF
TRBV19,NA,TRBJ2-3,NA,TGTGCCAGTAGTATCTGGGCAGCTAGCACAGATACGCAGTATTTT,CASSIWAASTDTQYF
TRBV6-4,NA,TRBJ2-1,TRBD2,TGTGCCAGCGGCGCGGGGGGGGAGGATGAGCAGTTCTTC,CASGAGGEDEQFF
TRBV7-3,few,TRBJ1-1,TRBD1,TGTGCCAGCAGCCGTGACAGGGACACTGAAGCTTTCTTT,CASSRDRDTEAFF
TRBV7-2,NA,TRBJ2-5,NA,TGTGCCAGCAGCTTAGTAGGGGTTCAAGAGACCCAGTACTTC,CASSLVGVQETQYF
TRBV5-1,NA,TRBJ2-5,TRBD2,TGCGCCAGCAGCTTGGGGGGACTACAAATTCAAGAGACCCAGTACTTC,CASSLGGLQIQETQYF
TRBV5-4,NA,TRBJ1-1,NA,TGTGCCAGCAGCCGGGAGGGTACTGAAGCTTTCTTT,CASSREGTEAFF
TRBV5-1,NA,TRBJ2-2,TRBD2,TGCGCCAGCAGCTTGGGACTAGCGGGGACCGCGAACACCGGGGAGCTGTTTTTT,CASSLGLAGTANTGELFF
TRBV27,NA,TRBJ2-1,TRBD2,TGTGCCAGCAGGAGACCTAGCGGGAGCTCCTACAATGAGCAGTTCTTC,CASRRPSGSSYNEQFF
TRBV6-1,NA,TRBJ1-2,NA,TGTGCCACCTCTCGGGACTTCGCGGGTAACTATGGCTACACCTTC,CATSRDFAGNYGYTF
TRBV27,NA,TRBJ2-7,NA,TGTGCCAGCAGTTTAGGGACTGCCTACGAGCAGTACTTC,CASSLGTAYEQYF
TRBV9,NA,TRBJ2-1,NA,TGTGCCAGCAGCGTCGGAGCGGCGAACTACAATGAGCAGTTCTTC,CASSVGAANYNEQFF
TRBV19,once,TRBJ2-2,TRBD2,TGTGCCAGTAGTACGGGAGGGCCTCCCGGGGAGCTGTTTTTT,CASSTGGPPGELFF
TRBV9,NA,TRBJ1-2,NA,TGTGCCAGCAGCCCCCAGACCGGGGGGGCTGGCTACACCTTC,CASSPQTGGAGYTF
TRBV19,NA,TRBJ1-5,NA,TGTGCCAGTAGTTCGATATCAGGGAGCAATCAGCCCCAGCATTTT,CASSSISGSNQPQHF
TRBV2,once,TRBJ2-3,TRBD2,TGTGCCCGCGGACTAGCGGGGGGGGCAGATACGCAGTATTTT,CARGLAGGADTQYF
TRBV7-2,once,TRBJ2-7,NA,TGTGCCAGCAGTTCAATCCGGAGAAACTACGAGCAGTACTTC,CASSSIRRNYEQYF
TRBV11-1,NA,TRBJ2-5,NA,TGTGCCAGCAGTACTGAACAGGGATCTTGGGGGACCCAGTACTTC,CASSTEQGSWGTQYF
TRBV5-1,NA,TRBJ2-1,NA,TGCGCCAGCAGCTTGGGACAGGAGACAGCCTACAATGAGCAGTTCTTC,CASSLGQETAYNEQFF
TRBV6-1,NA,TRBJ2-5,TRBD2,TGTGCCAGCAGTGAAAGCGGGGGCTGGGGACTAGGCTTGCAGACCCAGTACTTC,CASSESGGWGLGLQTQYF
TRBV28,NA,TRBJ1-1,NA,TGTGCCAGCAGTAAGGGGATGAACACTGAAGCTTTCTTT,CASSKGMNTEAFF
TRBV27,NA,TRBJ2-5,TRBD2,TGTGCCAGCAGTTTCATAGCGGGAGGGCAAGAGACCCAGTACTTC,CASSFIAGGQETQYF
TRBV5-4,NA,TRBJ2-7,NA,TGTGCCAGCAGCATCCACCAGGGTGCCTACGAGCAGTACTTC,CASSIHQGAYEQYF
TRBV7-7,NA,TRBJ2-1,NA,TGTGCCAGCAGCTTAGCGGGGGGCAATGAGCAGTTCTTC,CASSLAGGNEQFF
TRBV6-5,NA,TRBJ2-1,NA,TGTGCCAGCAGTCCGACTAGGGCGAACTACAATGAGCAGTTCTTC,CASSPTRANYNEQFF
TRBV29-1,NA,TRBJ1-5,NA,TGCAGCGTTGAGATGAGCGGTCAGCCCCAGCATTTT,CSVEMSGQPQHF
TRBV29-1,NA,TRBJ1-1,NA,TGCAGCATTGGATTCGGACAGTCGGGGAACACTGAAGCTTTCTTT,CSIGFGQSGNTEAFF
TRBV5-4,NA,TRBJ2-1,TRBD2,TGTGCCAGCAGCTCGGATCAGCGGGGAAATGAGCAGTTCTTC,CASSSDQRGNEQFF
TRBV6-5,NA,TRBJ1-1,NA,TGTGCCAGCAGTTACTCAACAGGGAAGGGGAACACTGAAGCTTTCTTT,CASSYSTGKGNTEAFF
TRBV19,NA,TRBJ2-7,TRBD2,TGTGCCAGTAGCCAAAGCGGGGCGAGCTCCTACGAGCAGTACTTC,CASSQSGASSYEQYF
TRBV10-3,NA,TRBJ2-7,NA,TGTGCCATCAGTGAGGGGGGCCTCTTCTACGAGCAGTACTTC,CAISEGGLFYEQYF
TRBV29-1,NA,TRBJ1-1,NA,TGCAGCGTTAGCAGGGAGGGCACTGAAGCTTTCTTT,CSVSREGTEAFF
TRBV19,NA,TRBJ2-2,NA,TGTGCCAGTAGTAAACAGGGAAACACCGGGGAGCTGTTTTTT,CASSKQGNTGELFF
TRBV5-4,NA,TRBJ1-4,NA,TGTGCCAGCAGCTTGAGGGCGGGAAGCAGTGAAAAACTGTTTTTT,CASSLRAGSSEKLFF
TRBV11-3,NA,TRBJ1-1,TRBD1,TGTGCCAGCAGCTTAGGGACAGGGTTGGCTTTCTTT,CASSLGTGLAFF
TRBV28,NA,TRBJ2-1,NA,TGTGCCAGCACCAAACTTCGGGACAATGAGCAGTTCTTC,CASTKLRDNEQFF
TRBV7-2,once,TRBJ1-2,TRBD1,TGTGCCAGCAGCTTTCCAGGGGGCGACTATGGCTACACCTTC,CASSFPGGDYGYTF
TRBV5-1,NA,TRBJ2-7,TRBD1,TGCGCCAGCAGCGTCCGGACAGGAACGAGGGGCGAGCAGTACTTC,CASSVRTGTRGEQYF
TRBV6-5,once,TRBJ2-7,NA,TGTGCCAGCAGTGACACAGGGTTCCACGAGCAGTACTTC,CASSDTGFHEQYF
TRBV10-3,NA,TRBJ2-1,NA,TGTGCCATCAGGGGACTGCTCAATGAGCAGTTCTTC,CAIRGLLNEQFF
TRBV29-1,NA,TRBJ2-3,NA,TGCAGCGTTGAGGCGTTTGAGAGCGGGACAGATACGCAGTATTTT,CSVEAFESGTDTQYF
TRBV6-6,NA,TRBJ2-5,TRBD1,TGTGCCAGCAGTTACCCCGGGACAGGGGTAAAAGAGACCCAGTACTTC,CASSYPGTGVKETQYF
TRBV5-1,NA,TRBJ1-1,NA,TGCGCCAGCAGCTTGAGACCCACCCAGGGGAACACTGAAGCTTTCTTT,CASSLRPTQGNTEAFF
TRBV7-9,NA,TRBJ2-7,NA,TGTGCCAGCAGCTTATCGGGGAAAGGCGACGAGCAGTACTTC,CASSLSGKGDEQYF
TRBV7-2,NA,TRBJ2-5,NA,TGTGCCTCGGAGGGGCCACAAGAGACCCAGTACTTC,CASEGPQETQYF
TRBV7-9,NA,TRBJ2-3,TRBD2,TGTGCCAGCAGCCGAACTAGCGGGAGGTTCACAGATACGCAGTATTTT,CASSRTSGRFTDTQYF
TRBV30,few,TRBJ2-7,TRBD2,TGTGCCTGGAGCACTCCAAGCGGGAACTCCGAGCAGTACTTC,CAWSTPSGNSEQYF